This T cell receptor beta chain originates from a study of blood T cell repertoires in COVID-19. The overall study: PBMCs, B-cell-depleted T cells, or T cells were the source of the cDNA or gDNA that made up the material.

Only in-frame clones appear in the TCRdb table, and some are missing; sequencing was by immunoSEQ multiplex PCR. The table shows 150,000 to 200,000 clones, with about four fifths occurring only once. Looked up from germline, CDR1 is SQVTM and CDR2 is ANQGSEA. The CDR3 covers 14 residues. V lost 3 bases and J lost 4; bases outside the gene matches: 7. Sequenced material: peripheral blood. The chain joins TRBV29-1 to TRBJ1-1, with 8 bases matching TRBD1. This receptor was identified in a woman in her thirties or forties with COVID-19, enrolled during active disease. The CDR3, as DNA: TGCAGCGTTGACAGGGGCACAGGGGGCACTGAAGCTTTCTTT. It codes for CSVDRGTGGTEAFF.